This T cell receptor (beta chain) originates from a study of T-cell reconstitution after alpha-beta-depleted transplantation in children. This CDR3 region has 12 residues. V trimming: 7 bases; J trimming: 10 bases; junction bases outside the gene matches: 4. The germline V gene has CDR1 SNHLY and CDR2 FYNNEI. Unique molecular identifiers featured in how the TCRbeta library was prepared. TCRdb reprocessed the PCR reads via MiXCR and lists one record per CDR3 protein. The data hold 500,000 to 600,000 distinct CDR3 sequences, with about 33% observed a single time. This rearrangement joins TRBV2 to TRBJ2-1; 10 nucleotides line up with TRBD2. This specimen consisted of PBMCs from the stem cell graft donor, obtained from the stem cell graft. This TCR was sampled from a human donor who donated a stem cell graft to a child with aplastic anemia. CDR3 sequence reads: CASNPSGREQFF. The CDR3 DNA reads TGTGCCAGCAACCCTAGCGGGAGAGAGCAGTTCTTC.